The 17 T cell receptor beta chains given below trace back to one sample, sequenced in a study of blood T cell repertoires in COVID-19. The method was immunoSEQ multiplex PCR; TCRdb's version includes in-frame clones alone and lacks a portion of them. This sample has about 33,000 clones, with around 83% found just once. The sequencing input was peripheral blood. The receptors come from a human donor in a cohort sampled during active COVID-19.

The CDR3 DNA follows: TGCGCCAGCAGCTTGATAGCGGGAGGGCCCACAGATACGCAGTATTTT. Translating gives CASSLIAGGPTDTQYF. The chain is built from TRBV5-1 and TRBJ2-3; TRBD2 agrees at 11 bases. The CDR3 contains 16 residues. Germline lookup yields CDR1 SGHRS and CDR2 YFSETQ. The trim removed 1 base at V and 2 bases at J, leaving 3 bases unmatched.

The chain joins TRBV7-3 to TRBJ2-1, with 12 bases fitting TRBD2. The CDR3 loop spans 16 amino acids. The V and J ends lost 2 bases and 4 bases, in that order; junction bases with no gene match: 3. Germline lookup yields CDR1 SGHTA and CDR2 FQGTGA. As DNA, the CDR3 is TGTGCCAGCAGCTTAGGGACTAGCGGGTATTACAATGAGCAGTTCTTC. It is translated as CASSLGTSGYYNEQFF. The variable domain in full, with the rest retrieved from reference TRBV7-3 and TRBJ2-1, is GAGVSQTPSNKVTEKGKYVELRCDPISGHTALYWYRQSLGQGPEFLIYFQGTGAADDSGLPNDRFFAVRPEGSVSTLKIQRTERGDSAVYLCASSLGTSGYYNEQFFGPGTRLTVL.

In DNA, the CDR3 is TGTGCCAGCAGCTTGGGACAGGGGACGAATACGCAGTATTTT. Its translation: CASSLGQGTNTQYF. The chain joins TRBV5-6 to TRBJ2-3; TRBD1 agrees at 8 bases. The CDR3 has 14 amino acids. The germline V gene has CDR1 SGHDT and CDR2 YYEEEE. Losses at the gene ends were 0 bases for V and 7 bases for J; bases not matched to a gene: 4.

This sequence joins TRBV3-1 (or the pseudogene TRBV3-2) and TRBJ2-7, with TRBD2 identical over 9 bases. V lost 1 base to trimming and J lost 6 bases; unmatched junction nucleotides: 7. Germline CDR1 LGHDT, CDR2 YNNKEL (reference sequence). This CDR3 spans 15 amino acids. The CDR3 DNA reads as TGTGCCAGCAGCCAAGCGGGCGGGGGGGCCGGCGAGCAGTACTTC. Protein product: CASSQAGGGAGEQYF.

This sequence joins TRBV7-2 and TRBJ2-1; D may be TRBD2 (6 bases). V was pared by 1 base and J by 2 bases, with 9 bases between. Germline values: CDR1 SGHTA, CDR2 FQGNSA. The CDR3 loop spans 15 amino acids. CDR3 DNA sequence: TGTGCCAGCAGCTTAGAGGGAGGACCCTACAATGAGCAGTTCTTC. Its translation: CASSLEGGPYNEQFF.

This chain links TRBV6-5 with TRBJ2-2; D unclear. The V gene's germline CDR1 is MNHEY and CDR2 SVGAGI. The CDR3 length is 14 residues. Trimming stripped 10 bases from V and 7 bases from J, with 19 bases between. Here the CDR3 reads CATYHTRLDGELFF. For the CDR3, the DNA is TGTGCCACTTACCACACCCGACTCGACGGGGAGCTGTTTTTT.

This chain connects TRBV2 to TRBJ2-2; no definite D call. The V end lost 2 bases, the J end lost 2 bases, and 9 bases lay between the germline ends. This CDR3 has 15 amino acids. CDR1 and CDR2 (germline): SNHLY, FYNNEI. The CDR3 here is CASSELQVNTGELFF. As DNA, the CDR3 is TGTGCCAGCAGTGAACTCCAGGTTAACACCGGGGAGCTGTTTTTT.

This sequence joins TRBV6-5 and TRBJ1-2; D gene uncertain. Germline-derived CDR1 and CDR2 are MNHEY and SVGAGI. This CDR3 region has 12 residues. The ends were cut back, 5 bases at V and 8 bases at J, with 12 bases in the middle. The CDR3 nucleotides are TGTGCCAGCAGTCCCCCGGGGTACGGCTACACCTTC. Residues: CASSPPGYGYTF.

In its sample, this clone was seen once. The chain uses TRBV6-5 and TRBJ2-7, with 7 bases identical to TRBD1. This CDR3 has 15 residues. Germline CDR1 reads MNHEY; CDR2 reads SVGAGI. Germline trimming cut 6 bases from V and 3 bases from J; bases unmatched to any gene: 11. Here the CDR3 reads CASSNFRDRLYEQYF. The CDR3 region has the DNA TGTGCCAGCAGCAACTTCCGGGACAGACTCTACGAGCAGTACTTC.

The chain combines TRBV14 with TRBJ1-2; D call uncertain. The V end was cut by 3 bases, the J end by 7 bases, with 9 bases between. This CDR3 is 12 amino acids long. CDR1 and CDR2 (germline): SGHDN, FVKESK. CDR3 DNA: TGTGCCAGCAGCCACGGGGTGGGTGGCTACACCTTC. This gives the protein CASSHGVGGYTF.

The chain combines TRBV6-5 with TRBJ2-3; D is possibly TRBD2 (6 bases). CDR3 size: 15 residues. Deletions cut 6 bases from V and 0 bases from J, with 13 bases between. The germline gives CDR1 MNHEY, CDR2 SVGAGI. CDR3 amino acids: CASRLRAGSTDTQYF. The CDR3 DNA is TGTGCCAGCAGACTTAGGGCGGGGAGCACAGATACGCAGTATTTT.

The rearrangement joins TRBV7-9 to TRBJ2-1, with D possibly TRBD1 on 5 matching bases. The CDR3 sequence is 15 residues long. Per the germline V gene, CDR1 is SEHNR and CDR2 is FQNEAQ (reference sequence). The V end lost 5 bases, the J end lost 7 bases, and 18 bases lay between the germline ends. The CDR3, as DNA: TGTGCCAGCAGCGTTGGGGCGGCAGCATTAAATGAGCAGTTCTTC. Protein: CASSVGAAALNEQFF.

The chain is built from TRBV10-3 and TRBJ2-3, with no clear D. The germline gives CDR1 ENHRY, CDR2 SYGVKD. The ends were cut back, 0 bases at V and 4 bases at J, with 8 bases in the middle. The CDR3 spans 14 residues. CDR3: CAISESGSADTQYF. Written as DNA, the CDR3 is TGTGCCATCAGTGAGTCAGGAAGCGCAGATACGCAGTATTTT.

V and J are TRBV6-5 and TRBJ2-7; TRBD1 agrees at 10 bases. Germline V gene lookup returns CDR1 MNHEY and CDR2 SVGAGI. Trimming took 7 bases from V and 2 from J; bases not matched to a gene: 5. CDR3 length equals 14 residues. CDR3 DNA: TGTGCCAGCAAGCCGGGACAGGGGCCCTACGAGCAGTACTTC. Protein sequence: CASKPGQGPYEQYF.

The V call is TRBV28, the J call TRBJ1-2; possible D gene TRBD1, 6 bases. Looked up from germline, CDR1 is MDHEN and CDR2 is SYDVKM. V was trimmed by 6 bases and J by 2 bases, leaving 16 bases between them. The CDR3 extends over 15 amino acids. The DNA of the CDR3 is TGTGCCAGCAGGACCCTCGGGGGGCGCAACTATGGCTACACCTTC. Its translation: CASRTLGGRNYGYTF.

This rearrangement joins TRBV7-3 to TRBJ2-3; the match to TRBD2 covers 7 bases. Germline trimming cut 2 bases from V and 1 base from J; bases unmatched to any gene: 12. The CDR3 consists of 18 residues. Germline CDR1 SGHTA, CDR2 FQGTGA. CDR3 nucleotide sequence: TGTGCCAGCAGCTTAGACCCTTGGGGCGGGAGCGGCACAGATACGCAGTATTTT. Translation gives CASSLDPWGGSGTDTQYF.

V and J are TRBV4-1 and TRBJ1-5; D not resolved. Trimming cost V 0 bases and J 4 bases, with 10 bases left between them. Germline-derived CDR1 and CDR2 are MGHRA and YSYEKL. This CDR3 is 15 amino acids long. CDR3 sequence reads: CASSQDRGLNQPQHF. The CDR3 coding sequence is TGCGCCAGCAGCCAAGATAGAGGTCTGAATCAGCCCCAGCATTTT.